Shown below are 19 T cell receptor beta chains from a single sample sequenced in a study of blood T cells in healthy people across ages. A sample-barcoded 5' primer and a J-beta primer mix were used in a second PCR of roughly 7 to 12 cycles. TCRdb re-called the 5' RACE reads through MiXCR, storing one row per CDR3 protein. Of 1.5 million to 2 million distinct CDR3 sequences in the sample, about 39% are singletons; the top ten hold more than 20%. The source material was blood. All receptors come from a human donor in good health.

Here the CDR3 reads CSAKGPGNEKLFF. For the CDR3, the DNA is TGCAGTGCCAAGGGACCGGGAAATGAAAAACTGTTTTTT. This chain uses TRBV20-1 with TRBJ1-4, with D perhaps TRBD1 (5 bases). Trimming left V 6 bases short and J 5 bases short, with 13 bases between. This CDR3 contains 13 residues. The V gene's germline CDR1 is DFQATT and CDR2 SNEGSKA (reference sequence).

The V gene is TRBV29-1, the J gene TRBJ2-1; perhaps TRBD1 as D (6 bases). The CDR3 has 12 residues. The germline V and J ends were trimmed by 7 bases and 6 bases, with 13 bases remaining between them. In germline, CDR1 is SQVTM, CDR2 ANQGSEA. CDR3 DNA sequence: TGCAGCGGGAGCCGGGACACCAATGAGCAGTTCTTC. This sequence encodes CSGSRDTNEQFF.

This clonotype came up a few times. The chain links TRBV12-3 or TRBV12-4 to TRBJ1-2; D is possibly TRBD1 (5 bases). The CDR3 spans 14 residues. V gave up 5 bases and J gave up 7 bases, with 17 bases separating them. The CDR3 reads CASSPTGAPGGYTF. The CDR3 coding sequence is TGTGCCAGCAGTCCTACAGGTGCCCCTGGTGGCTACACCTTC.

This clonotype appeared a few times. The chain has TRBV4-1 and TRBJ2-1; D remains unclear. V was cut by 0 bases and J by 1 base, with 7 bases left in between. Germline V CDR1 and CDR2: MGHRA, YSYEKL. This CDR3 is 15 amino acids long. The DNA for the CDR3 is TGCGCCAGCAGCCAAGATTGGGGTTCCTACAATGAGCAGTTCTTC. The encoded protein is CASSQDWGSYNEQFF.

In its sample, this clonotype was seen once. The chain links TRBV6-2 or TRBV6-3 to TRBJ2-1; D is ambiguous. The CDR3 consists of 12 residues. V was clipped by 6 bases and J by 9 bases, with 12 bases between them. The germline CDR1 and CDR2 sequences are MNHEY and SVGEGT. The CDR3 spells CASSPGWGEQFF. CDR3 in DNA: TGTGCCAGCAGCCCCGGATGGGGTGAGCAGTTCTTC.

J is TRBJ2-7 and V is TRBV2; 9 bases are shared with TRBD2. The last part of the DNA fits TRBJ2-5 better; the J call may be wrong. The CDR3 loop spans 17 amino acids. Per the germline V gene, CDR1 is SNHLY and CDR2 is FYNNEI. CDR3 region: CASSEVGLAGAQETQYF. The CDR3 DNA sequence: TGTGCCAGCAGTGAGGTCGGGTTAGCGGGGGCACAAGAGACCCAGTACTTC.

This clonotype has more than one count but fewer than ten. V is TRBV12-3 or TRBV12-4 and J is TRBJ2-3, with D possibly matching TRBD2 (5 bases). V gave up 6 bases and J gave up 8 bases, with 15 bases separating them. The CDR3 contains 13 residues. In DNA form, the CDR3 reads TGTGCCAGCAGGCCCCCGGCGGAGGCTACGCAGTATTTT. The encoded protein is CASRPPAEATQYF.

The chain combines TRBV5-1 with TRBJ2-2, with D possibly being TRBD1 (5 bases). Germline V lookup: CDR1 SGHRS, CDR2 YFSETQ. The CDR3 totals 15 residues. Trimming removed 4 bases at V and 3 bases at J, with 13 bases between. The CDR3 spells CASSPWTPDTGELFF. Written as DNA, the CDR3 is TGCGCCAGCAGCCCCTGGACACCTGACACCGGGGAGCTGTTTTTT.

The chain links TRBV4-1 to TRBJ2-3, with D perhaps TRBD2 (5 bases). With 1 base removed from V and 0 bases from J, the gap between germline ends came to 11 bases. The CDR3 has 16 amino acids. The V gene's germline CDR1 is MGHRA and CDR2 YSYEKL. The CDR3 loop is CASSQAGSFSTDTQYF. The CDR3 region has the DNA TGCGCCAGCAGCCAAGCGGGATCTTTTAGCACAGATACGCAGTATTTT.

The rearrangement uses TRBV11-2 and TRBJ2-1; tentative D call: TRBD1 (6 bases). The germline CDR1 and CDR2 sequences are SGHAT and FQNNGV. The germline V and J ends were trimmed by 5 bases and 0 bases, with 11 bases remaining between them. This CDR3 has 15 amino acids. In DNA, the CDR3 is TGTGCCAGCAGCCCAGGGGCCCTCTCCTACAATGAGCAGTTCTTC. Its translation: CASSPGALSYNEQFF.

The rearrangement joins TRBV29-1 to TRBJ2-3; no firm D call. With 4 bases removed from V and 4 bases from J, the gap between germline ends came to 9 bases. Germline V gene data show CDR1 as SQVTM and CDR2 as ANQGSEA. The CDR3 is 12 residues long. CDR3 residues: CSVGQPADTQYF. In DNA, the CDR3 is TGCAGCGTTGGACAACCTGCAGATACGCAGTATTTT.

The chain is built from TRBV6-5 and TRBJ2-3; D tentatively fits TRBD1 or TRBD2 (5 bases each). The V gene's germline CDR1 is MNHEY and CDR2 SVGAGI. The CDR3 contains 12 residues. Trimming removed 5 bases from V and 5 bases from J, with 8 bases in between. The chain's CDR3 is CASSMGEDTQYF. The CDR3 nucleotides read TGTGCCAGCAGTATGGGGGAAGATACGCAGTATTTT.

V is TRBV4-2 and J is TRBJ2-7, with TRBD1 identical over 7 bases. V dropped 0 bases and J dropped 2; count of bases not matched to a gene: 4. The germline CDR1 and CDR2 sequences are LGHNA and YNFKEQ. This CDR3 spans 15 amino acids. CDR3 nucleotides: TGTGCCAGCAGCCAAGAGGGACAGTCGACCTACGAGCAGTACTTC. It specifies CASSQEGQSTYEQYF.

The chain uses TRBV20-1 and TRBJ1-1, with D possibly matching TRBD1 (5 bases). The CDR3 is 14 amino acids. Per the germline V gene, CDR1 is DFQATT and CDR2 is SNEGSKA (reference sequence). The V end lost 0 bases, the J end lost 10 bases, and 18 bases lay between the germline ends. The CDR3 protein is CSARDRRGVPGAFF. CDR3 nucleotides: TGCAGTGCTAGAGATAGGCGGGGGGTACCCGGAGCTTTCTTT.

V usage is TRBV15 and J usage is TRBJ1-2, with 10 bases matching TRBD1. The CDR3 loop spans 15 amino acids. With V trimmed by 4 bases and J by 2 bases, 4 bases remained unmatched. In germline, CDR1 is LNHNV, CDR2 YYDKDF (reference sequence). CDR3 in amino acids: CATSNPGQGNYGYTF. The CDR3 coding sequence is TGTGCCACCAGCAACCCGGGACAGGGGAACTATGGCTACACCTTC.

This clonotype has at least ten counts. Mismatch with germline at one junction end may stem from a read error. The chain carries TRBV7-7 and TRBJ2-1, with TRBD2 identical over 10 bases. The CDR3 extends over 13 amino acids. Germline CDR1 SSHAT, CDR2 FNYEAQ (reference sequence). The CDR3 DNA is TGTGCTAGCAGCGCCCTACTAGCGGGGGAGCAGTTCTTC. Its translation is CASSALLAGEQFF.

The chain joins TRBV10-3 to TRBJ1-2; no reliable D call. CDR1 ENHRY and CDR2 SYGVKD come from the germline V gene. The V and J ends lost 4 bases and 4 bases respectively, with 16 bases between them. The CDR3 has 15 residues. The CDR3 is CAISAGEVMGYGYTF. The DNA for the CDR3 is TGTGCCATCAGTGCTGGAGAGGTCATGGGCTATGGCTACACCTTC.

The chain uses TRBV29-1 and TRBJ2-1; D uncertain. V lost 4 bases, J lost 9 bases, and 10 bases lay in between. The CDR3 sequence is 11 residues long. The V gene's germline CDR1 is SQVTM and CDR2 ANQGSEA. The CDR3, as DNA: TGCAGCGTTGGAGAGCTTCTTGAGCAGTTCTTC. It encodes CSVGELLEQFF.

This chain connects TRBV7-2 to TRBJ2-5, with D possibly matching TRBD2 (7 bases). The germline CDR1 and CDR2 sequences are SGHTA and FQGNSA. The CDR3 totals 16 residues. The V end was cut by 5 bases, the J end by 6 bases, with 22 bases between. CDR3 in DNA: TGTGCCAGCAGCCCTACTTACGGGGGGCCGGGAAAGACCCAGTACTTC. Protein sequence: CASSPTYGGPGKTQYF.